The 16 T cell receptor beta chains reported below all come from one sample, sequenced in a study of T-cell reconstitution after alpha-beta-depleted transplantation in children. TCRbeta library construction was performed incorporating unique molecular identifiers. A single record per CDR3 protein comes from TCRdb applying MiXCR to the PCR reads. The table shows approximately 350,000 distinct CDR3 sequences, with more than 10% occurring only once. The material was PBMCs, obtained from the stem cell graft. All receptors come from a human donor who donated a stem cell graft to a child with Fanconi anemia.

In this sample, this clonotype turned up a few times. The chain carries TRBV20-1 and TRBJ2-5; the D call may be TRBD1 or TRBD2 (5 bases each). The V and J ends lost 5 bases and 3 bases respectively, with 13 bases between them. CDR1 is DFQATT, CDR2 SNEGSKA, per germline (reference sequence). The CDR3 has 13 residues. CDR3 residues: CSAGGSAEETQYF. In DNA form, the CDR3 reads TGCAGTGCTGGGGGTAGTGCGGAAGAGACCCAGTACTTC.

The V and J genes are TRBV20-1 and TRBJ1-6, with D possibly being TRBD1 (5 bases). CDR1 is DFQATT, CDR2 SNEGSKA, per germline (reference sequence). CDR3 size: 15 residues. Trimming removed 1 base from V and 3 bases from J, with 10 bases in between. CDR3 in DNA: TGCAGTGCTAGAGGGGGCCCCAGCTATAATTCACCCCTCCACTTT. It encodes CSARGGPSYNSPLHF.

This clonotype was counted many times. The chain is built from TRBV5-1 and TRBJ2-1, with D perhaps TRBD1 (7 bases). The CDR3 spans 15 residues. Trimming pared 5 bases from V and 2 bases from J, leaving 14 bases between. CDR1 and CDR2 from the germline V gene are SGHRS and YFSETQ. CDR3 loop: CASREGALTYNEQFF. CDR3 nucleotides: TGCGCCAGCAGGGAGGGGGCGCTTACCTACAATGAGCAGTTCTTC. Full variable domain (rest looked up from reference TRBV5-1 and TRBJ2-1): KAGVTQTPRYLIKTRGQQVTLSCSPISGHRSVSWYQQTPGQGLQFLFEYFSETQRNKGNFPGRFSGRQFSNSRSEMNVSTLELGDSALYLCASREGALTYNEQFFGPGTRLTVL.

Ten or more counts support this clonotype. The V call is TRBV10-2, the J call TRBJ1-1; 7 bases line up with TRBD1. J lost 4 bases, V lost 4 bases, and 6 bases had no gene match. This CDR3 contains 14 residues. Germline V lookup: CDR1 WSHSY, CDR2 SAAADI. CDR3 DNA sequence: TGCGCCAGCAGTGCCACAGGGGCCTCCACTGAAGCTTTCTTT. It encodes CASSATGASTEAFF.

This chain links TRBV25-1 with TRBJ1-1; D not resolved. The CDR3 extends over 14 amino acids. The V and J ends lost 3 bases and 6 bases respectively, with 14 bases between them. The germline V gene has CDR1 MGHDK and CDR2 SYGVNS. CDR3 DNA: TGTGCCAGCAGTGACTCGGGGAATCGGGCTGAAGCTTTCTTT. Residues: CASSDSGNRAEAFF. The full variable domain, with the rest looked up from reference TRBV25-1 and TRBJ1-1, is EADIYQTPRYLVIGTGKKITLECSQTMGHDKMYWYQQDPGMELHLIHYSYGVNSTEKGDLSSESTVSRIRTEHFPLTLESARPSHTSQYLCASSDSGNRAEAFFGQGTRLTVV.

This clonotype was seen more than once but under ten times. V and J are TRBV5-1 and TRBJ1-3, with TRBD1 matching 7 bases. V trimming: 4 bases; J trimming: 4 bases; junction bases outside the gene matches: 14. The CDR3 has 17 residues. Looked up from germline, CDR1 is SGHRS and CDR2 is YFSETQ. The CDR3 region is CASSPDPPTGSGNTIYF. CDR3 coding DNA: TGCGCCAGCAGCCCTGATCCTCCGACAGGGTCCGGAAACACCATATATTTT.

This clonotype appeared a few times. The chain carries TRBV5-1 and TRBJ2-7, with D perhaps being TRBD1 or TRBD2 (6 bases each). Germline loops: CDR1 SGHRS, CDR2 YFSETQ. Trimming left V 0 bases short and J 7 bases short, with 14 bases between. The CDR3 contains 14 residues. CDR3 nucleotide sequence: TGCGCCAGCAGCTTGGGCACCCTAGGGGGGGAGCAGTACGTC. Translation: CASSLGTLGGEQYV.

Ten or more counts support this clonotype. V is TRBV6-2 or TRBV6-3 and J is TRBJ2-3, with D perhaps matching TRBD1 (5 bases). V was cut by 2 bases and J by 4 bases, with 19 bases left in between. The CDR3 consists of 17 residues. Germline CDR1 and CDR2: MNHEY and SVGEGT. In nucleotides, the CDR3 is TGTGCCAGCAGTTACCTCGGACAACCTCAAGGAGCAGATACGCAGTATTTT. This sequence encodes CASSYLGQPQGADTQYF.

V and J are TRBV6-5 and TRBJ1-2; D gene uncertain. Deletions cut 2 bases from V and 0 bases from J, with 7 bases between. CDR3 length: 14 residues. The V gene's germline CDR1 is MNHEY and CDR2 SVGAGI. The DNA for the CDR3 is TGTGCCAGCAGTTACGCCAGAGCTAACTATGGCTACACCTTC. It yields the protein CASSYARANYGYTF.

This clonotype was seen repeatedly, ten times or more. The gene calls are TRBV5-5 and TRBJ1-1; D remains ambiguous. The CDR3 consists of 14 residues. Trimming shortened V by 0 bases and J by 1 base, and 7 bases separated the two germline ends. CDR1 is SGHKS, CDR2 YYEKEE, per germline (reference sequence). The CDR3 spells CASSLAYGNTEAFF. The CDR3 coding sequence is TGTGCCAGCAGCTTGGCATACGGGAACACTGAAGCTTTCTTT.

This clonotype was detected only a few times. The rearrangement joins TRBV5-1 to TRBJ1-3; D is unresolved. This CDR3 is built from 14 residues. V lost 4 bases, J lost 0 bases, and 8 bases lay in between. Germline V gene data show CDR1 as SGHRS and CDR2 as YFSETQ. The CDR3 sequence: CASSERSSGNTIYF. The CDR3 coding sequence is TGCGCCAGCAGCGAGCGGAGCTCTGGAAACACCATATATTTT.

This clonotype was counted at least ten times. The chain couples TRBV29-1 to TRBJ2-7; 9 positions agree with TRBD1. The trim removed 7 bases at V and 2 bases at J, leaving 3 bases unmatched. Germline V gene sequence: CDR1 SQVTM, CDR2 ANQGSEA. The CDR3 loop spans 12 amino acids. CDR3 nucleotides: TGCAGCGCCGGGGACAGGGCCTACGAGCAGTACTTC. It yields the protein CSAGDRAYEQYF.

This chain uses TRBV5-1 with TRBJ1-2; 11 bases match TRBD1. V shed 4 bases and J 4 bases; nucleotides not matched to a gene: 12. Germline V gives CDR1 SGHRS, CDR2 YFSETQ. The CDR3 is 17 amino acids. CDR3 sequence (DNA): TGCGCCAGCAGCCCCGGGACAGGGGGTTCGAGGGGCTATGGCTACACCTTC. The encoded protein is CASSPGTGGSRGYGYTF.

The chain couples TRBV12-5 to TRBJ1-1, with 8 bases aligning to TRBD1. The CDR3 length is 17 residues. Germline values: CDR1 LGHNT, CDR2 FRNRAP. The J segment lost 4 bases and the V segment lost 2 bases, leaving 12 bases of the junction unmatched. The CDR3 DNA reads TGTGCTAGTGGTTTGTCCCGGACAGGGCGCGGGGTCACTGAAGCTTTCTTT. Translated, it gives CASGLSRTGRGVTEAFF.

In its sample, this clonotype was seen many times. This chain uses TRBV5-1 with TRBJ2-5; a possible D gene is TRBD1 (5 bases). V lost 2 bases to trimming and J lost 0 bases, with 11 bases between them. This CDR3 contains 15 residues. CDR1 SGHRS and CDR2 YFSETQ come from the germline V gene. The CDR3 nucleotides are TGCGCCAGCAGCTTAAGGGGCGTAAACCAAGAGACCCAGTACTTC. It translates to CASSLRGVNQETQYF. Combining the CDR3 with reference TRBV5-1 and TRBJ2-5 gives the whole variable domain KAGVTQTPRYLIKTRGQQVTLSCSPISGHRSVSWYQQTPGQGLQFLFEYFSETQRNKGNFPGRFSGRQFSNSRSEMNVSTLELGDSALYLCASSLRGVNQETQYFGPGTRLLVL.

The rearrangement uses TRBV16 and TRBJ2-6, with unresolved D. This CDR3 comprises 14 residues. V lost 0 bases, J lost 2 bases, and 2 bases lay in between. Germline values: CDR1 KGHSY, CDR2 FQNENV. Here the CDR3 reads CASSQSTGANVLTF. As DNA, the CDR3 is TGTGCCAGCAGCCAATCTACTGGGGCCAACGTCCTGACTTTC.